The 4 T cell receptor beta chains below come from one sample, sequenced in a study of T cells in localized non-small cell lung cancer. The protocol was immunoSEQ multiplex PCR, while the TCRdb copy is restricted to in-frame clones and leaves out a portion. This repertoire shows approximately 37,000 clones, 70% to 90% found once; its top ten account for 3.5%. Sequenced here: peripheral blood, sampled before any cancer treatment. These receptors were taken from a man between 18 and 55 years old with stage I lung adenocarcinoma.

The chain links TRBV6-4 to TRBJ2-1; 10 bases map to TRBD1. The V gene's germline CDR1 is MRHNA and CDR2 SNTAGT. The CDR3 is 16 amino acids. The ends lost 2 bases at V and 8 bases at J; junction bases unmatched: 9. CDR3 DNA sequence: TGTGCCAGCAGTGACAGCGGGACAGGGGATTACGATGAGCAGTTCTTC. Translating it yields CASSDSGTGDYDEQFF.

J is TRBJ1-1 and V is TRBV5-4, with D perhaps TRBD1 (5 bases). The CDR3 totals 16 residues. Germline assignment: CDR1 SGHNT and CDR2 YYREEE (reference sequence). With 0 bases removed from V and 1 base from J, the gap between germline ends came to 13 bases. CDR3 nucleotide sequence: TGTGCCAGCAGCTTGGGTGGGGCCAAAAGGAACACTGAAGCTTTCTTT. Translation gives CASSLGGAKRNTEAFF.

This chain connects TRBV7-7 to TRBJ2-5; D remains unclear. The CDR3 loop spans 13 amino acids. In germline, CDR1 is SSHAT, CDR2 FNYEAQ (reference sequence). The V gene lost 2 bases and the J gene lost 0 bases, with 4 bases spanning the gap. The CDR3 region has the DNA TGTGCCAGCAGCTTAACATACCAAGAGACCCAGTACTTC. This translates into CASSLTYQETQYF.

The chain uses TRBV19 and TRBJ1-1; 10 bases align to TRBD1. Germline values: CDR1 LNHDA, CDR2 SQIVND (reference sequence). CDR3 size: 15 residues. V lost 6 bases to trimming and J lost 6 bases; unmatched junction nucleotides: 10. The CDR3 DNA reads as TGTGCCAGTAGGAACGACAGGGGGCGAGGGCCTGAAGCTTTCTTT. The encoded protein is CASRNDRGRGPEAFF.